This T cell receptor (beta chain) was sequenced in a study of T-cell memory formation after mild COVID-19. V was cut by 5 bases and J by 4 bases, with 17 bases left in between. This CDR3 region has 15 residues. In germline, CDR1 is MDHEN, CDR2 SYDVKM. TCRdb passed the 5' RACE reads through MiXCR, listing each CDR3 protein once. The table has roughly 400,000 distinct CDR3 sequences, approximately 15% seen once; the top ten hold about 22%. The chain combines TRBV28 with TRBJ1-2; D is ambiguous. The clonotype comes from a man aged 18 to 29 who had mild COVID-19 (a few samples of this study predate the infection). Cell type and time point are not known. The sample was PBMCs or a T cell subset sorted from them (not recorded which). CDR3 amino acids: CASSPLGIGTYGYTF. The CDR3, as DNA: TGTGCCAGCAGTCCGCTTGGTATAGGAACCTATGGCTACACCTTC.